This TCR beta chain was captured in a study of blood T cells in healthy people across ages. This clonotype was seen only a few times. PCR was performed a second time for 7 to 11 cycles using a sample-barcoded 5' primer and a J-beta primer mix. TCRdb analysed the 5' RACE reads with MiXCR anew, one entry per CDR3 protein. The sample consists of over 500,000 distinct CDR3 sequences, about 27% of them appearing once. CDR3 length: 14 amino acids. J gave up 4 bases and V 5 bases, and 7 bases lay outside the gene matches. This same sample was also taken into another study, of T cells of mothers and their children.

The sequence was obtained from a boy under 10 years old in good health. The rearrangement joins TRBV12-3 or TRBV12-4 to TRBJ2-5; 7 positions agree with TRBD1. Sequenced sample: blood. The CDR3 spells CASSLRQGAETQYF. CDR3 coding DNA: TGTGCCAGCAGTCTGCGACAGGGTGCAGAGACCCAGTACTTC.